This T cell receptor beta chain was recorded in a study of shared clonotypes between healthy human individuals (dated by TCRdb to about 2020). As for the study more broadly: A couple of women and a few men aged 18 to 49 years were included in the cohort. Per donor, three plates each were used for CD4 naive and CD4 memory, two for CD8 naive, and one for CD8 memory. Blood TCR repertoires of about 5 healthy adults were deeply sequenced to estimate repertoire size and the extent of clonotype sharing between individuals. To increase sequencing depth and limit assay-specific biases, TCR repertoire library preparation and sequencing were carried out by different laboratories using diverse techniques. Each donor's leukapheresis produced roughly between roughly 0.85 and 10 billion PBMCs.

In regard to this clone: Its antigen is still unknown. Base qualities are not recorded, but no much larger clone differs from it by a single base.

The paper as a whole reports these results and caveats: Roughly 5.2% of naive CD4, around 3.5% of naive CD8, about 2.5% of memory CD4, and 0.4% of memory CD8 clonotypes were shared across several donors. Clonotypes shared by all four sorted-subset donors showed higher generation probabilities than non-shared clonotypes. Pairwise subsampling indicated that sequencing depth was expected to affect the degree of clonotype sharing among donors. Only blood was sampled, and tissue TCR repertoires likely differ from those in blood. Even with the large sequencing depth, rarefaction of the sorted-subset datasets indicated that sequencing was incomplete. Because the study included only a small number of donors, the genetic and exposure-history diversity represented was limited. Naive subsets generally had larger estimated clonotype richness than memory subsets did.

Healthy HIV-negative adults with no recently reported acute infections or vaccinations were included as donors. Only Caucasian adults living in Nashville, Tennessee, USA were represented among the donors. Magnetic negative selection was used to enrich CD4+ T cells, after which naive cells were positively selected on CD45RA and the negative fraction became the memory subset. After blood collection by leukapheresis, PBMCs were isolated using Ficoll-Histopaque density gradient centrifugation and then cryopreserved in the vapor phase of liquid nitrogen. Analytical flow cytometry was used to check the purity and quantity of every magnetically sorted T cell population. Genomic DNA was isolated from each sorted fraction and quantified by UV absorbance on a Nanodrop 2000c. Spanning cysteine to phenylalanine, the CDR3 consists of 14 amino acids. The CDR3 DNA has 42 bases and is translated from base 1. From the germline V gene, CDR1 is SGHVS and CDR2 is FQNEAQ. Relative to germline, V is 7 bases shorter and J is 5 bases shorter, with 14 bases between their ends.

Using the deep immunoSEQ assay, multiplex PCR amplified TCR CDR3 regions from genomic DNA. Extracted genomic DNA from each cell subset was distributed evenly across all wells of several immunoSEQ 96-well plates, and each plate was treated as a replicate. For sorted subsets, approximately 210 ng of genomic DNA, equivalent to some 30,000 T cell genomes, went into each replicate PCR. Purified libraries were quantified with a Qubit 3.0 fluorometer, sized on a Bioanalyzer 2100, and re-quantified with the KAPA Library Quantification kit. Every immunoSEQ 96-well plate was sequenced on a dedicated single-read 150-cycle Illumina NextSeq 550 flow cell. Per the source publication's procedure: Because the immunoSEQ output included only junctional sequences and no quality scores, the filtering could not be the same as the filtering used for full-length reads. To assign V/J genes and CDR3, sequences were annotated against IMGT germline references using PyIR, a Python wrapper for IgBLAST v1.9. Reads with weak V/J assignments (E-value above 1e-6), missing CDR3, stop codons, out-of-frame junctions, or ambiguous translated residues were removed. A V3J clonotype was defined by an identical inferred V gene, J gene, and CDR3 amino acid sequence. The percentage overlap between two repertoires was calculated by dividing the number of shared unique clonotypes by the size of the smaller repertoire. Repertoire richness was assessed with RTK rarefaction, the Chao1 estimator, and Recon v2.1 estimates of unobserved clonotypes. For all TCRbeta clonotypes obtained by the gDNA method from several donors, generation probabilities were computed with OLGA. TCRdb holds this immuneACCESS table with in-frame rearrangements only. Some clones are missing; in checked studies, unresolved V genes explain under half, and the rest has no known cause. V and J calls plus clone size are reproduced from that table; the DNA served to infer D and trimming. The sample profile shows 2 million to 3 million clones; over 85% of them were found once. The ten most abundant clones make up approximately 0.37% of the sample.

Sequenced material: naive CD4+ T cells from PBMCs. The intended sense of this specimen's cell subset or site label: CD45RA+ positively selected. The rearrangement joined TRBV7-8 to TRBJ2-2; perhaps TRBD2 is the D gene, with 6 bases matching. The clonotype originates from a man aged 18 to 30 in good health. Some clones in this sample may be carry-over from other donors' samples. The CDR3 has the sequence CASITGRGTGELFF. The sequenced DNA: TGTGCCAGCATTACCGGGAGAGGTACCGGGGAGCTGTTTTTT. This CDR3, with the reference TRBV7-8 and TRBJ2-2 proteins standing in past its ends, gives the full variable domain GAGVSQSPRYKVAKRGQDVALRCDPISGHVSLFWYQQALGQGPEFLTYFQNEAQLDKSGLPSDRFFAERPEGSVSTLKIQRTQQEDSAVYLCASITGRGTGELFFGEGSRLTVL.